This T cell receptor (beta chain) was sequenced for a study of early T cells in non-severe SARS-CoV-2 infection. For the study at large: The study sequenced bulk RNA from unsorted whole blood, with chains unpaired. Points from the study as a whole: VDJdb matching favored anti-spike CD8 responses, missing private and CD4 specificities.

Individually, cDNA molecules had unique molecular identifiers attached to them. MiXCR, run by TCRdb on the 5' RACE reads, gives a single entry per CDR3 protein. The sample yields fewer than 80,000 distinct CDR3 sequences, approximately 13% seen once. This clonotype was recorded at least ten times. Its antigen is unknown. The sequenced material came from whole blood. The TCR sequence derives from an adult who was a healthcare worker with PCR-confirmed SARS-CoV-2 infection or an uninfected control (not recorded which).

Here the CDR3 reads CASSRTGNTEAFF. The DNA for the CDR3 is TGTGCCAGCAGTAGGACAGGGAACACTGAAGCTTTCTTT. The chain couples TRBV6-4 to TRBJ1-1; 7 nucleotides agree with TRBD1. The CDR3 contains 13 residues. V trimming: 5 bases; J trimming: 1 base; junction bases outside the gene matches: 1. The V gene's germline CDR1 is MRHNA and CDR2 SNTAGT.